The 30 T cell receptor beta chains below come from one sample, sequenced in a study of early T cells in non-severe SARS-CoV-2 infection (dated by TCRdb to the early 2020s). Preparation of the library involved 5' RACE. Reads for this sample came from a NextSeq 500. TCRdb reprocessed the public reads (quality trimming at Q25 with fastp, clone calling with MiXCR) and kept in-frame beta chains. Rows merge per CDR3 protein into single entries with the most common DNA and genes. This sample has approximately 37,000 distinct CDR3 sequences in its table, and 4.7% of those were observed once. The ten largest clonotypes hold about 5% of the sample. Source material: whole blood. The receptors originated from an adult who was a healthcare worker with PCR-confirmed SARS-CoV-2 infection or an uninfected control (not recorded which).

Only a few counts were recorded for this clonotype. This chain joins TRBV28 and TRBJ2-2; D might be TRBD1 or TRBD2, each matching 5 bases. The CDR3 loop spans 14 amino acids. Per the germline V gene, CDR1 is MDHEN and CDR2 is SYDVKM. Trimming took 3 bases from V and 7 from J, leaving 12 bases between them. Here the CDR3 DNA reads TGTGCCAGCAGTTTTTTGGGGGTCGACGGGGAGCTGTTTTTT. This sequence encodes CASSFLGVDGELFF.

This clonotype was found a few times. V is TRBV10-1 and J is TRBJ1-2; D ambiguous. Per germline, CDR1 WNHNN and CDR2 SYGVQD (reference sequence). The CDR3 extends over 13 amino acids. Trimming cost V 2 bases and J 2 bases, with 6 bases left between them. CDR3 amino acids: CASSENGNYGYTF. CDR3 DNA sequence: TGCGCCAGCAGTGAGAATGGGAACTATGGCTACACCTTC.

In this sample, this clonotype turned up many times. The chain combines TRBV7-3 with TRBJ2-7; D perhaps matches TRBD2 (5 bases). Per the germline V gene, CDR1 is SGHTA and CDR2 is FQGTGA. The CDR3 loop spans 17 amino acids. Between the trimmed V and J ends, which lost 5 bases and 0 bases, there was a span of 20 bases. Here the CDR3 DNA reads TGTGCCAGCAGCCCCATTCCCAGGCGGGTGCGCTCCTACGAGCAGTACTTC. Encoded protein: CASSPIPRRVRSYEQYF.

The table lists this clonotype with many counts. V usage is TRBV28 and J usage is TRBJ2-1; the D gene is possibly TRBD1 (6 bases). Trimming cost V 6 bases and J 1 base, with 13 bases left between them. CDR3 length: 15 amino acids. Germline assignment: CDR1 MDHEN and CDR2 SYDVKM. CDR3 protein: CASRHTGKSYNEQFF. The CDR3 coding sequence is TGTGCCAGCAGGCACACAGGGAAGTCCTACAATGAGCAGTTCTTC. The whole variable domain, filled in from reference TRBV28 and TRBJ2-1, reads DVKVTQSSRYLVKRTGEKVFLECVQDMDHENMFWYRQDPGLGLRLIYFSYDVKMKEKGDIPEGYSVSREKKERFSLILESASTNQTSMYLCASRHTGKSYNEQFFGPGTRLTVL.

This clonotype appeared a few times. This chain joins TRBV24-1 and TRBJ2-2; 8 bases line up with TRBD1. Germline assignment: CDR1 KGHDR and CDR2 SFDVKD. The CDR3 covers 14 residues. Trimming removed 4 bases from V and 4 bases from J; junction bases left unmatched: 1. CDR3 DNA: TGTGCCACCAGTGACCAGGGGGCCACCGGGGAGCTGTTTTTT. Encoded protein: CATSDQGATGELFF.

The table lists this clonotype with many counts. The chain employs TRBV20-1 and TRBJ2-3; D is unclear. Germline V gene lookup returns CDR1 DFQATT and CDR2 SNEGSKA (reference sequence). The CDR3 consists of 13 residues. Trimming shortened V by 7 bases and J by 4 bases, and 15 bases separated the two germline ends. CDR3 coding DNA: TGCAGTGAAGCCCCCCCCAGAGCAGATACGCAGTATTTT. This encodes CSEAPPRADTQYF.

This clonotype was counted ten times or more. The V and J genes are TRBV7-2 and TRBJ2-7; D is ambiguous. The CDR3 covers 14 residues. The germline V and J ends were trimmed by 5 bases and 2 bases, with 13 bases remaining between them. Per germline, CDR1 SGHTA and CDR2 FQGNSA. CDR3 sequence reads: CASSLIRPPYEQYF. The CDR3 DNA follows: TGTGCCAGCAGCCTGATTAGGCCCCCCTACGAGCAGTACTTC.

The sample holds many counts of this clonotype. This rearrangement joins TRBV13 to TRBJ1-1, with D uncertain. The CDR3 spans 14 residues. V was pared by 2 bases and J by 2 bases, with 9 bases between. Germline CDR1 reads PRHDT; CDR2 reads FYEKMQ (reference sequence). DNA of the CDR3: TGTGCCAGCAGCTTAAAGCCTGCTAACACTGAAGCTTTCTTT. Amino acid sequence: CASSLKPANTEAFF.

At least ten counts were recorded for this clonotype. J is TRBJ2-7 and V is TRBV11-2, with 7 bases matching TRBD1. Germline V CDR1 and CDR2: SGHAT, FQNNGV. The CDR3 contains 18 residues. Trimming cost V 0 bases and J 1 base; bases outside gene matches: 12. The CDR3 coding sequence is TGTGCCAGCAGCTTAGACCCAGGGGCCAGACAGGGTTCCTACGAGCAGTACTTC. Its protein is CASSLDPGARQGSYEQYF.

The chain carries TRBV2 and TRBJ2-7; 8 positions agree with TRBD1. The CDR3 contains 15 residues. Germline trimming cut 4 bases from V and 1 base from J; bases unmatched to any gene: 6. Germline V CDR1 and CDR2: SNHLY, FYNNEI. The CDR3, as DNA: TGTGCCAGCAGTGGAACCGGGACAGGTTCCTACGAGCAGTACTTC. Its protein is CASSGTGTGSYEQYF.

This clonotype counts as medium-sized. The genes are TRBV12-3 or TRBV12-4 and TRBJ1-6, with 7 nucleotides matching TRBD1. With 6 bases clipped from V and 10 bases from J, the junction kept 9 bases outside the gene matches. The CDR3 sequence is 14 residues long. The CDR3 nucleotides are TGTGCCAGCAGCTACCGGGACAGAGGGTCACCCCTCCACTTT. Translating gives CASSYRDRGSPLHF.

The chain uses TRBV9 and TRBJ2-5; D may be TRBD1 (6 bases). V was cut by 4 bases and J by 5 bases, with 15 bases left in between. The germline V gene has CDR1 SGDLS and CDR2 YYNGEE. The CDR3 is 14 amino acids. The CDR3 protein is CASSPLQGSETQYF. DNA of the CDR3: TGTGCCAGCAGCCCGCTACAGGGTTCGGAGACCCAGTACTTC.

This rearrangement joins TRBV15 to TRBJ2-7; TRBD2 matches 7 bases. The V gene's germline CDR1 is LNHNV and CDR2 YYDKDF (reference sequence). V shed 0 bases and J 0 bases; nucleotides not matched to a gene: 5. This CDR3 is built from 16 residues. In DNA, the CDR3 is TGTGCCACCAGCAGAGATGGCGGGAGTAGCTCCTACGAGCAGTACTTC. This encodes CATSRDGGSSSYEQYF.

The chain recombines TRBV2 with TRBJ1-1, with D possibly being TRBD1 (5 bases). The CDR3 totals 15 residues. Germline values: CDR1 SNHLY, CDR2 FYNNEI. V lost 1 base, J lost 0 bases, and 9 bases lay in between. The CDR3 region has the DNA TGTGCCAGCAGTGAAGGAGGGGAACTGAACACTGAAGCTTTCTTT. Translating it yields CASSEGGELNTEAFF. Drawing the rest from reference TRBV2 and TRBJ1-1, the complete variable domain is EPEVTQTPSHQVTQMGQEVILRCVPISNHLYFYWYRQILGQKVEFLVSFYNNEISEKSEIFDDQFSVERPDGSNFTLKIRSTKLEDSAMYFCASSEGGELNTEAFFGQGTRLTVV.

This CDR3 reads CSASARGPTDTQYF. CDR3 coding DNA: TGCAGTGCTAGCGCCAGGGGGCCGACAGATACGCAGTATTTT. V usage is TRBV20-1 and J usage is TRBJ2-3; the match to TRBD1 covers 8 bases. The J segment lost 3 bases and the V segment lost 3 bases, leaving 5 bases of the junction unmatched. Germline V gene lookup returns CDR1 DFQATT and CDR2 SNEGSKA (reference sequence). This CDR3 region has 14 residues.

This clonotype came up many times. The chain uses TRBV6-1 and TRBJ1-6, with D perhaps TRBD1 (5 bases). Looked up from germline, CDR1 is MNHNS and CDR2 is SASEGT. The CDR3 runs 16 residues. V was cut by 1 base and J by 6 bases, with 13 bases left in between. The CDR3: CASSEVGRATNSPLHF. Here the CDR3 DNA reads TGTGCCAGCAGTGAAGTAGGCAGGGCGACTAATTCACCCCTCCACTTT.

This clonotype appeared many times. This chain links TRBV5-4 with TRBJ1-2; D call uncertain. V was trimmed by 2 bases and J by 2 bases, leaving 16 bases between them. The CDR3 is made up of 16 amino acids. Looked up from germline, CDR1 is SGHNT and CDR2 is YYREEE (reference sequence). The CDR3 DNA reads TGTGCCAGCAGCTTTGGGGTTGGAGGGAGCAACTATGGCTACACCTTC. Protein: CASSFGVGGSNYGYTF.

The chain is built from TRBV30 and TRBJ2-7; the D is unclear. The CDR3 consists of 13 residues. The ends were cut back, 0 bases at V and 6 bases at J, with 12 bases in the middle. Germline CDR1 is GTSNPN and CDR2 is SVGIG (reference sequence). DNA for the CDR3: TGTGCCTGGAGTGTACGCCAGCTCTCCGAGCAGTACTTC. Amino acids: CAWSVRQLSEQYF.

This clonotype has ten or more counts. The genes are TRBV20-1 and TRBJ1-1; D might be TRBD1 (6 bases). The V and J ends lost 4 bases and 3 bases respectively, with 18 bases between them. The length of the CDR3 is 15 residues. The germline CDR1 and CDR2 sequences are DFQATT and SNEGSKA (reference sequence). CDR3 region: CSAKDKQGYYTEAFF. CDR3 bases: TGCAGTGCTAAGGATAAACAGGGATACTACACTGAAGCTTTCTTT.

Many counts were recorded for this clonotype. This chain's CDR3 is CSGGLGGVTDTQYF. Here the CDR3 DNA reads TGCAGCGGGGGATTAGGCGGGGTCACAGATACGCAGTATTTT. The chain is built from TRBV29-1 and TRBJ2-3; D is possibly TRBD2 (6 bases). CDR1 and CDR2 from the germline V gene are SQVTM and ANQGSEA. V lost 7 bases and J lost 2, with 16 bases in between. The CDR3 has 14 residues.

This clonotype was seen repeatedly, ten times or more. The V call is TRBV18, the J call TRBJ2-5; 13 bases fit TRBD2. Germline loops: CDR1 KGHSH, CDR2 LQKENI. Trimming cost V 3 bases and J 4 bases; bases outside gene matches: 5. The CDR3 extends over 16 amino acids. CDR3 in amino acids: CASSPRTSGSGETQYF. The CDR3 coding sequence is TGTGCCAGCTCACCTAGGACTAGCGGGAGTGGAGAGACCCAGTACTTC.

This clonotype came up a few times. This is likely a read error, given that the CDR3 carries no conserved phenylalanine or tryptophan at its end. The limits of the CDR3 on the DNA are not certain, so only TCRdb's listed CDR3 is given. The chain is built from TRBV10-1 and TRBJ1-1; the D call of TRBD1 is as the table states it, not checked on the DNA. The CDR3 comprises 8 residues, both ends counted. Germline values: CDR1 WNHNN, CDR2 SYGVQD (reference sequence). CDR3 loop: CASRNRGK.

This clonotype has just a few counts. For the CDR3, the DNA is TGCAGTGCCCCGCCGCGGGCGGGGCTCGAGCAGTTCTTC. Translation: CSAPPRAGLEQFF. This chain links TRBV20-1 with TRBJ2-1, with a weak D call TRBD2 (6 bases). The CDR3 is made up of 13 amino acids. V was clipped by 6 bases and J by 10 bases, with 19 bases between them. CDR1 and CDR2 (germline): DFQATT, SNEGSKA (reference sequence).

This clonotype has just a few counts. The CDR3, as DNA: TGTGCCAGCAGTGAAAACCTGGGACAGCCCCAGCATTTT. Protein sequence: CASSENLGQPQHF. This chain links TRBV2 with TRBJ1-5; D is unclear. V was pared by 2 bases and J by 7 bases, with 9 bases between. The CDR3 runs 13 residues. From germline, CDR1 is SNHLY and CDR2 FYNNEI.

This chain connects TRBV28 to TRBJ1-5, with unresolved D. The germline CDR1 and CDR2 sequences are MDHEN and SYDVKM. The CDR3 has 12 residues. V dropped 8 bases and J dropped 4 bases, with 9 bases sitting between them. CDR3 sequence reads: CASGLGNQPQHF. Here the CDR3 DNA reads TGTGCCAGCGGCTTAGGAAATCAGCCCCAGCATTTT.

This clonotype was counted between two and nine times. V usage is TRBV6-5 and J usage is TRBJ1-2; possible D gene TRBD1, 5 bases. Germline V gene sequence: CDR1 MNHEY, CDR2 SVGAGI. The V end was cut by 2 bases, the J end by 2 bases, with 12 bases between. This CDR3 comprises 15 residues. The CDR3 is CASSYPIGANYGYTF. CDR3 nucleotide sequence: TGTGCCAGCAGTTACCCGATCGGGGCAAACTATGGCTACACCTTC.

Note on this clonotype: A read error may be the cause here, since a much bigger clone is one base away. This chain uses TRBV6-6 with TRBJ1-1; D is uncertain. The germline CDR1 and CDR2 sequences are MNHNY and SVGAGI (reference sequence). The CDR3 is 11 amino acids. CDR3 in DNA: TGTGCCAGCAGGGTTGGCACTGAAGCTTCCTTT. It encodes CASRVGTEASF.

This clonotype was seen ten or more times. The CDR3 spells CASIPGLPNNSPLHF. The CDR3 DNA follows: TGTGCCAGCATTCCGGGACTTCCTAATAATTCACCCCTCCACTTT. The rearrangement links TRBV6-2 or TRBV6-3 to TRBJ1-6, with D possibly matching TRBD1 (5 bases). V lost 7 bases and J 5 bases, leaving 15 bases between the germline ends. Germline CDR1 MNHEY, CDR2 SVGEGT. The CDR3 totals 15 residues.

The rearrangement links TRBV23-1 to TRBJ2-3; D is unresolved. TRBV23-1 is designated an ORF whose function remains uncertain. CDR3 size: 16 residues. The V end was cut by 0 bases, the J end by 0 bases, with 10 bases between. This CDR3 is CASSQSTAPSTDTQYF. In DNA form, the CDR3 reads TGCGCCAGCAGTCAATCGACGGCCCCTAGCACAGATACGCAGTATTTT.

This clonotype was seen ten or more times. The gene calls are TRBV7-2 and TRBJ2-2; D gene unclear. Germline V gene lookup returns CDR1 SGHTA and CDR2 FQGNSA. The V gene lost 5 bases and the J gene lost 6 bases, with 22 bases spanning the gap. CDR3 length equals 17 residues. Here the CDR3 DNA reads TGTGCCAGCAGCCCCCGGTTGTCGGCGCCCAACGCCGGGGAGCTGTTTTTT. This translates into CASSPRLSAPNAGELFF.